This note documents a single TCR beta chain sequence. Its antigen is unknown. No much larger clone is present one base from it, and per-base qualities are unavailable. Collaborating institutions collected whole blood in K2EDTA tubes following their own protocols. For TCRbeta analysis, collaborator samples were shipped as frozen whole blood, as isolated PBMCs, or as DNA extracted from either sample type. This entry belongs to a study of blood T cell repertoires in COVID-19 (dated by TCRdb to about 2020). Study-level background: The collaborator samples originated in the United States, Italy and Spain and spanned the acute and convalescent phases of COVID-19. The dataset comprised deeply sampled blood TCRbeta repertoires from subjects exposed to, actively infected with, or recovered from COVID-19. The repertoires were released in a freely available public database intended as a resource for research on the immune response to SARS-CoV-2. HLA class I and class II types, where available, came from metadata supplied by the sample provider rather than from assay-based typing. Samples came from the ongoing ImmuneRACE study (first 160 participants) plus 1,254 subjects from 6 global collaborators. The prospective study material was composed of cDNA or gDNA derived from T cells, B-cell-depleted T cells, or PBMCs. Sample metadata almost always included a de-identified subject ID, COVID-19 status, age in years and sex. The study at large found these results: The amount of clinical and demographic metadata varied by source and participant and was provided uncurated.

The immunoSEQ Assay, a bias-controlled multiplex PCR, was used to amplify TCRbeta CDR3 regions from genomic DNA. In the original analysis: The number of nucleated cells in each sample was estimated from the amplification of reference gene primers within the assay. To quantify the absolute abundance of each unique TCRbeta CDR3 rearrangement, sequence reads were collapsed and filtered. For each sample, productive Simpson clonality was calculated as the square root of Simpson's diversity index over productive rearrangements. TCRdb mirrors the immuneACCESS table, restricted to in-frame sequences. Some clones are absent from its copies; in checked studies, under half trace to an unresolved V gene, and the reason for the others is unknown. D and trimming come from the DNA, and the V and J calls and clone size come from that table. The sample profile shows roughly 260,000 clones; 87% of them were found once. The top ten clones comprise roughly 2.5% of the sample.

The source of this sequence is a woman between 45 and 60 years old with acute or convalescent COVID-19. Input material: peripheral blood.

The CDR3 protein sequence reads: CSAGLAGVFPYEQYF. The bases are TGCAGCGCCGGACTAGCGGGAGTGTTTCCGTACGAGCAGTACTTC. The rearranged chain carries TRBV29-1 and TRBJ2-7; TRBD2 lines up with 13 middle nucleotides. Its CDR3 holds 15 amino acids, cysteine through phenylalanine. The read is trimmed to its CDR3 DNA, 45 bases read in frame from base 1. Trimming leaves V shorter by 7 bases and J shorter by 4 bases, with the junction holding 10 bases beyond the gene matches. Looking up the germline V gene yields CDR1 SQVTM and CDR2 ANQGSEA.